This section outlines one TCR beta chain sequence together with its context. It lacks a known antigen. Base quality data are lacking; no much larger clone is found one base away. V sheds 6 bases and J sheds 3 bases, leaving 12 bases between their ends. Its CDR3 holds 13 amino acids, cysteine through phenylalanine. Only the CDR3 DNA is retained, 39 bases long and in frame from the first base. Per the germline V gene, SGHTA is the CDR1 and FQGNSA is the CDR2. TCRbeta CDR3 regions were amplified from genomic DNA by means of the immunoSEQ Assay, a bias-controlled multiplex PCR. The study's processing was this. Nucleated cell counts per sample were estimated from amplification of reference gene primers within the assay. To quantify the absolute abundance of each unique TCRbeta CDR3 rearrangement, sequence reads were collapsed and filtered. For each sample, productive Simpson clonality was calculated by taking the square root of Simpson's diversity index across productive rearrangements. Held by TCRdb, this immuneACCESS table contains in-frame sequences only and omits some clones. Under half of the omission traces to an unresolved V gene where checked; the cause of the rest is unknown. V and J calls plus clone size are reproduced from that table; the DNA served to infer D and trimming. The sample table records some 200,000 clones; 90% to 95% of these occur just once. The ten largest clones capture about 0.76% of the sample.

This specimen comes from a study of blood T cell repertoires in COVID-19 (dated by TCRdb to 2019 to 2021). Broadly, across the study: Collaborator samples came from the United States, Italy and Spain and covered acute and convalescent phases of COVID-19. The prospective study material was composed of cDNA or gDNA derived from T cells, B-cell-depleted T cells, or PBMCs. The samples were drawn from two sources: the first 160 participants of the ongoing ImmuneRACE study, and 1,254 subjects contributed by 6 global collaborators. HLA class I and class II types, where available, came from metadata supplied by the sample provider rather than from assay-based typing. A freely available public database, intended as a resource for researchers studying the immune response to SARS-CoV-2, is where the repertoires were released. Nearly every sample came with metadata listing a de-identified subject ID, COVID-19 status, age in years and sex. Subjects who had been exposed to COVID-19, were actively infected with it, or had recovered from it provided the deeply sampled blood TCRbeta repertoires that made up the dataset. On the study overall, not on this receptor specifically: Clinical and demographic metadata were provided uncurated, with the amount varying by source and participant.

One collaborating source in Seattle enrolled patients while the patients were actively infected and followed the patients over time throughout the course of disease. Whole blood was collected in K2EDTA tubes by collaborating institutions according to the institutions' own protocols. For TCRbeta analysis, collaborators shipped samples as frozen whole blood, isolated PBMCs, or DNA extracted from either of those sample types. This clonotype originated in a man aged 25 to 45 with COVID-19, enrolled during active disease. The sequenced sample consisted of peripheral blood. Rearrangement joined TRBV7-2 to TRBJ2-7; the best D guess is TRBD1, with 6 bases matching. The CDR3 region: CASRNRDLYEQYF. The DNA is TGTGCCAGCAGGAACAGGGATCTCTACGAGCAGTACTTC.